The clone carrying this TCR beta chain has only one observation. This specimen comes from a study of neoadjuvant anti-PD-1 for oral cavity cancer. Study-level information: Before surgery, most patients got three to four biweekly 3 mg/kg nivolumab doses. Around day 43, patients without progression received a fourth nivolumab dose before surgery.

V shed 2 bases and J shed 6 bases, with 8 bases lying between them. CDR3 length: 13 amino acids. Germline CDR1 is SGHVS and CDR2 is FNYEAQ. Survey sequencing of tumors mostly used 4.8 ug DNA, two replicates. Repertoires were generated with immunoSEQ multiplex PCR, while TCRdb's copy carries only in-frame clones and drops some. The sample yields around 6,000 clones, 45% to 65% seen once. Documented time point: after neoadjuvant nivolumab, at surgical resection. Cohort: HPV-negative, locally advanced oral cavity squamous cell carcinoma patients. This TCR derives from a person aged 35 to 85 with oral cavity squamous cell carcinoma. Here the sequenced sample was tumor tissue, taken after nivolumab (anti-PD-1) treatment. This rearrangement joins TRBV7-6 to TRBJ2-1, with D hard to call. The DNA of the CDR3 is TGTGCCAGCAGCTTATGGCGAGCCAATGAGCAGTTCTTC. It encodes CASSLWRANEQFF.